This T cell receptor (beta chain) appears in the sequencing data of a study of a mutant IDH1 vaccine in newly diagnosed glioma. As for the study in general: Averaging around 42 years of age, treated patients were approximately 62% male and 37.5% female.

Profiling relied on immunoSEQ multiplex PCR, and the TCRdb table lists in-frame clones only, not all of them. This table has approximately 50,000 clones, more than 75% appearing once. The time point: week 47, end of study. Every vaccine dose comprised 300 ug of mutant IDH1 20-mer peptide plus topical imiquimod. The CDR3 sequence is 15 residues long. CDR1 is MNHEY, CDR2 SVGAGI, per germline. Notes on this clone: The antigen is not known.

Specimen: PBMCs, collected from a glioma patient whose treatment included an IDH1 peptide vaccine. This chain links TRBV6-5 with TRBJ2-5; D ambiguous. The J call may be faulty, since TRBJ2-7 better matches the DNA end. This TCR was recovered from a woman between 40 and 50 years old with glioma. Some clones in this sample may be carry-over from other donors' samples. The CDR3 nucleotides are TGTGCCAGCAGTTACTCGACTCCTAGCTCCTACGAGCAGTACTTC. This sequence encodes CASSYSTPSSYEQYF.